The subject of this entry is one T cell receptor (beta chain). This clone was seen once. The antigen this receptor binds is unknown. Base quality data are lacking; no much larger clone is found one base away. The sample belongs to a study of control samples from healthy donors and cancer patients (dated by TCRdb to about 2020). Library prep was done by the immunoSEQ multiplex PCR assay. The clones in this table, taken by TCRdb from immuneACCESS, are in-frame only. Not every clone is retained; where verified, under half of the shortfall comes from an unresolved V gene, and the cause of the rest is unknown. Recorded for this sample are some 170,000 clones; 96% of them occurred a single time. The ten largest clones represent over 0.9% of the sample. Cut back by 0 bases and 0 bases, the V and J ends lie 14 bases apart. From its cysteine to its phenylalanine, the CDR3 spans 17 amino acids. The read is trimmed to its CDR3 DNA, 51 bases read in frame from base 1. CDR1 and CDR2 were assigned from the germline V gene as SGHRS and YFSETQ.

The rearranged chain carries TRBV5-1 and TRBJ2-3; tentative D gene TRBD1, with 6 bases matching. The origin of this receptor is a woman in her twenties or thirties in good health. The sequenced sample consisted of blood. The DNA sequence is TGCGCCAGCAGCTTGGGAACTACAGGGATGAGCACAGATACGCAGTATTTT. This sequence encodes CASSLGTTGMSTDTQYF.